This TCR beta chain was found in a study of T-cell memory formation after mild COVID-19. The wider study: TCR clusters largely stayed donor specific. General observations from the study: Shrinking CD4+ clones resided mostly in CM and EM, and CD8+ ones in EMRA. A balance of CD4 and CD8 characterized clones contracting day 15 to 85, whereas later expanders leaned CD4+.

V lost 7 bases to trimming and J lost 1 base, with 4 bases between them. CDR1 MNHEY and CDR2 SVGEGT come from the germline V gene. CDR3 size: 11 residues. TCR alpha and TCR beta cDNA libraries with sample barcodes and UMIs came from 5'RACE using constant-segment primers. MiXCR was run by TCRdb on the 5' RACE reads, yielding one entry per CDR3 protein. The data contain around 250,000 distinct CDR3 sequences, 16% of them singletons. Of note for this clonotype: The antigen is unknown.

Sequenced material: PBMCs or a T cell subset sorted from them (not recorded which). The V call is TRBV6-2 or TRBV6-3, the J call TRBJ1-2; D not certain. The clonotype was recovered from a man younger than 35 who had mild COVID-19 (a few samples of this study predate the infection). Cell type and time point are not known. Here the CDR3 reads CASNDNYGYTF. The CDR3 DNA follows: TGTGCCAGCAACGATAACTATGGCTACACCTTC.